These T cell receptor beta chains were read from a single sample in a study of blood T cells in healthy people across ages. Each CDR3 protein gets one entry after TCRdb re-called the 5' RACE reads with MiXCR. The data contain hundreds of thousands of distinct CDR3 sequences, 40% to 45% of them seen just once; the ten biggest clones take up about 30%. Sample: blood. The origin of the receptors is a man older than 75 in good health. Each CDR3 is given with its conserved first and last residue. The D gene is left open where the match is weak. Clone size is shown for a subset of rows, as once, few, many or a class of expanded clone.

J gene	D gene	V gene	clone size	CDR3 DNA	CDR3 protein
TRBJ2-6	NA	TRBV4-2	NA	TGTGCCAGCAGCCAAGGGAGGGGGCGTGGGGCCAACGTCCTGACTTTC	CASSQGRGRGANVLTF
TRBJ1-1	NA	TRBV6-5	few	TGTGCCAGCAGTGCCCAGACAGTGGACCTTGGAGCTTTCTTT	CASSAQTVDLGAFF
TRBJ1-2	NA	TRBV21-1	NA	TGTGCCAGCAGAACCGGGCCACCACGGGACTATGGCTACACCTTC	CASRTGPPRDYGYTF
TRBJ2-5	NA	TRBV28	NA	TGTGCCGGCAGTCGATCACGGCAAGAGACCCAGTACTTC	CAGSRSRQETQYF
TRBJ2-7	NA	TRBV5-1	NA	TGCGCCAGCAGCGAAACAGGGTTTGTCTACGAGCAGTACTTC	CASSETGFVYEQYF
TRBJ2-1	TRBD2	TRBV30	NA	TGTGCCTGGAGCCGACTAGCGGGAGGTCAAAATGAGCAGTTCTTC	CAWSRLAGGQNEQFF
TRBJ2-5	TRBD2	TRBV20-1	NA	TGCAGTGCCCTGACTAGCGGGAGTTTTTTCGAGACCCAGTACTTC	CSALTSGSFFETQYF
TRBJ2-1	NA	TRBV18	NA	TGTGCCAGCTCCCACCAGCACCGGGGCTACAATGAGCAGTTCTTC	CASSHQHRGYNEQFF
TRBJ1-4	NA	TRBV20-1	NA	TGCAGTGCTAGAGACGCGGCGGCAGGTCTTTTGGAAAAACTGTTTTTT	CSARDAAAGLLEKLFF
TRBJ2-3	NA	TRBV9	NA	TGTGCCAGCAGCTCCTCGGGTCGGGATACGCAGTATTTT	CASSSSGRDTQYF